This TCR beta chain is drawn from a study of T-cell reconstitution after alpha-beta-depleted transplantation in children. Library preparation (for TCRbeta) was performed with unique molecular identifiers. Each CDR3 protein gets one entry after TCRdb re-called the PCR reads with MiXCR. The table lists 200,000 or so distinct CDR3 sequences, 6.6% of them singletons. The length of the CDR3 is 15 residues. Germline-derived CDR1 and CDR2 are SGHRS and YFSETQ. V shed 4 bases and J shed 2 bases, with 15 bases lying between them. The sequences come from PBMCs, collected before TCRalphabeta/CD19-depleted stem cell transplant. The chain carries TRBV5-1 and TRBJ1-2; D is uncertain. This clonotype was obtained from a boy under 10 years old with acute lymphoblastic leukemia, due to receive a stem cell transplant. The CDR3 sequence is CASSDPSWENYGYTF. The CDR3 DNA reads TGCGCCAGCAGCGACCCTAGTTGGGAGAACTATGGCTACACCTTC.